This T cell receptor (beta chain) was captured by sequencing in a study of blood T cell repertoires in COVID-19. Sequencing was performed with immunoSEQ multiplex PCR; in TCRdb, only in-frame clones are kept and a portion is missing. The sample includes 140,000 or so clones, over 70% of them seen just once. The CDR3 length is 12 residues. Trimming shortened V by 3 bases and J by 3 bases, and 8 bases separated the two germline ends. Looked up from germline, CDR1 is DFQATT and CDR2 is SNEGSKA (reference sequence). The table lists this clone with a few counts. Material for sequencing was peripheral blood. The gene calls are TRBV20-1 and TRBJ1-1; D not resolved. The sequence was collected from a man in his 70s who had recovered from COVID-19. This CDR3 is CSASSFDTEAFF. The DNA for the CDR3 is TGCAGTGCTAGTTCTTTTGACACTGAAGCTTTCTTT.